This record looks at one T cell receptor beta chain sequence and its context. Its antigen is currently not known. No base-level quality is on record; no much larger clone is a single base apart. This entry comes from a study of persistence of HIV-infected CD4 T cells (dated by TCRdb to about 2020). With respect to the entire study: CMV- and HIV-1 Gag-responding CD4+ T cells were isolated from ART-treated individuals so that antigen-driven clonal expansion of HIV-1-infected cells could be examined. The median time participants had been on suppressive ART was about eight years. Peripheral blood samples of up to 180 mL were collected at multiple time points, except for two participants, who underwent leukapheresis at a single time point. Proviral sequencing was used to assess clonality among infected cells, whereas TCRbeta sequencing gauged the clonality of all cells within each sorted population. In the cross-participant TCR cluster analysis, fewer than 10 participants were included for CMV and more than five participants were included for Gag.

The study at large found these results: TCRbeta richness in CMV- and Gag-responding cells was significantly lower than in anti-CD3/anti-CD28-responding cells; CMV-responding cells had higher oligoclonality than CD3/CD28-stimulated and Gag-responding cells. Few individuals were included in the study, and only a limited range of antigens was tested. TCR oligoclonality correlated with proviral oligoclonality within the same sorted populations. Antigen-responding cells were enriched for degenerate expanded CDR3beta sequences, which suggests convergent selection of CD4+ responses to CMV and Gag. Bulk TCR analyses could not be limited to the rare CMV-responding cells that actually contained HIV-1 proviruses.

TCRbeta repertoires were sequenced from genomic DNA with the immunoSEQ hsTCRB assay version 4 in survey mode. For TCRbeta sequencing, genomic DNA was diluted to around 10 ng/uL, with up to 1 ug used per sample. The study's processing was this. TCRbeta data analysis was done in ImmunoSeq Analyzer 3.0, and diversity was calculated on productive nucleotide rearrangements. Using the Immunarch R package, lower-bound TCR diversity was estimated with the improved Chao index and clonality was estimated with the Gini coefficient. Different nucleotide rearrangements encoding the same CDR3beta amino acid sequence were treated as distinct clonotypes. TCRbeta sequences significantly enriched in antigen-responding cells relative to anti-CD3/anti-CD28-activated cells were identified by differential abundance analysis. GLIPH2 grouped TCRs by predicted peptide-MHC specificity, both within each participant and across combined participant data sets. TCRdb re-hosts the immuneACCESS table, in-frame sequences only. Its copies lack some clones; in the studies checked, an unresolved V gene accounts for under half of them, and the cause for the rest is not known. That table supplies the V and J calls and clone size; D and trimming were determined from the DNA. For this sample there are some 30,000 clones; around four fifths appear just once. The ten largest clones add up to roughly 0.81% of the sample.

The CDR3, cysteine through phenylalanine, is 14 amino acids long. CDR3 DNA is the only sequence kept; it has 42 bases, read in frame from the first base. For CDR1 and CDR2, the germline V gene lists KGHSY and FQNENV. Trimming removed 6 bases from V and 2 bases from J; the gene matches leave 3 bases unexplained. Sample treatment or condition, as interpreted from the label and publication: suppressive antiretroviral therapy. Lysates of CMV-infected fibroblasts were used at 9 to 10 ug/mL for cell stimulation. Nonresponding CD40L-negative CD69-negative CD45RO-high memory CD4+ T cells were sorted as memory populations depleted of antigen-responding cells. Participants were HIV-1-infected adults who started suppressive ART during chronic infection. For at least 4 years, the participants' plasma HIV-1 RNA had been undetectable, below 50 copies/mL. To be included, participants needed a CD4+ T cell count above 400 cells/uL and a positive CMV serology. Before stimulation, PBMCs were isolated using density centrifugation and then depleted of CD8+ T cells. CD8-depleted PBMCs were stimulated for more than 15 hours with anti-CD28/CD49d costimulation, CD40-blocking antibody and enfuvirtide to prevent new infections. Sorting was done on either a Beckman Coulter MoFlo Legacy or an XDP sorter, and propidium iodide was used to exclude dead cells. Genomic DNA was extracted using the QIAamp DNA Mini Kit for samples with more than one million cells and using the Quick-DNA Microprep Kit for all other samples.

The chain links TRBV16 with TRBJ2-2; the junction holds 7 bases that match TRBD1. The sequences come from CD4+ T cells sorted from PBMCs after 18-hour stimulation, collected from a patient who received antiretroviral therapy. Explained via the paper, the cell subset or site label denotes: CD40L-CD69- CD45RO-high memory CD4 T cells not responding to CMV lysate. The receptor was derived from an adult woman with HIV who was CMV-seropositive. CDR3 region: CASRGTANTGELFF. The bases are TGTGCCAGCAGAGGGACAGCAAACACCGGGGAGCTGTTTTTT.